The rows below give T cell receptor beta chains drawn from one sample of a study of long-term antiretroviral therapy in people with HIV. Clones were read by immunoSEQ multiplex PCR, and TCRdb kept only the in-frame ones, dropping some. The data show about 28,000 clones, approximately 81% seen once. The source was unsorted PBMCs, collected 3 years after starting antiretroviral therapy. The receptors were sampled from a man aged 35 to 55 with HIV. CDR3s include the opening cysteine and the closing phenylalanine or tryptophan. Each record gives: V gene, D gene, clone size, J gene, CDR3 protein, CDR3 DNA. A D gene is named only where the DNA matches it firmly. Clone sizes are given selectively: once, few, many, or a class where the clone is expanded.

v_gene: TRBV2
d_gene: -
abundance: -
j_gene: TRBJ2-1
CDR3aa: CASRSGTPLEQFF
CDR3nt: TGTGCCAGCAGATCGGGCACCCCTCTGGAGCAGTTCTTC

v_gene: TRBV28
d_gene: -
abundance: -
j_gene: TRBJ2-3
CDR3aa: CASSTSGDHTDTQYF
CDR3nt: TGTGCCAGCAGCACGAGCGGAGACCACACAGATACGCAGTATTTT

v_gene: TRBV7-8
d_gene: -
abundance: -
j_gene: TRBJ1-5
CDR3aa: CASSLLHRSDQPQHF
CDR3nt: TGTGCCAGCAGCTTACTGCACAGGTCCGATCAGCCCCAGCATTTT

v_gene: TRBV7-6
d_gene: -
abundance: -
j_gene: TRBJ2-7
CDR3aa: CASRHERPPGYEQYF
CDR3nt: TGTGCCAGCAGACACGAACGGCCTCCGGGCTACGAGCAGTACTTC

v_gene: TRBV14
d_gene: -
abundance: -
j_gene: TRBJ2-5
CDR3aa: CASSQGSPTGRTQYF
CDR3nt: TGTGCCAGCAGCCAAGGCTCACCCACCGGGAGGACCCAGTACTTC

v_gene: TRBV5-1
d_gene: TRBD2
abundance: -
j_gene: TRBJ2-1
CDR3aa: CASSFLAGAPSPDEQFF
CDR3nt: TGCGCCAGCAGCTTCCTAGCGGGAGCTCCCTCCCCGGATGAGCAGTTCTTC

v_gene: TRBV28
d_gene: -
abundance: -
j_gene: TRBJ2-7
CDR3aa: CASSLLESLGTEQYF
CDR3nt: TGTGCCAGCAGTTTACTTGAATCCCTCGGGACCGAGCAGTACTTC

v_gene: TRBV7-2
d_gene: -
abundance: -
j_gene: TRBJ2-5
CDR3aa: CASSLGGGGETQYF
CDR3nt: TGTGCCAGCAGCTTAGGAGGGGGGGGAGAGACCCAGTACTTC

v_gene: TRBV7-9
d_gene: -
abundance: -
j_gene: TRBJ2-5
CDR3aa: CASSSRNQETQYF
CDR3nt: TGTGCCAGCAGCTCCCGTAACCAAGAGACCCAGTACTTC

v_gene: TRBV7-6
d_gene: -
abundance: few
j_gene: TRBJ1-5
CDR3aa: CASSLSGAGNQPQHF
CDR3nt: TGTGCCAGCAGCTTAAGCGGCGCTGGCAATCAGCCCCAGCATTTT